This TCR beta chain was documented in a study of regulatory T cells in long-lasting Graves disease. The CDR3 has 16 residues. Germline lookup yields CDR1 GTSNPN and CDR2 SVGIG (reference sequence). V trimming: 4 bases; J trimming: 6 bases; junction bases outside the gene matches: 15. Described time point: newly diagnosed GD, antithyroid drugs for less than 3 months. The TCR library was made from RNA that had been extracted from PBMCs in TRIzol. Combining iRepertoire HTBI primers with Arm-PCR of CDR3 regions, the authors built TCR beta libraries. TCRdb fed the multiplex PCR reads into MiXCR, producing one record per CDR3 protein. The sample holds roughly 510,000 distinct CDR3 sequences; about 15% are singletons and the top ten take around 13%. This same sample was also taken into another study, of T cells in Graves' hyperthyroidism and ophthalmopathy.

Sample: peripheral blood mononuclear cells (PBMCs), taken at new diagnosis, from a patient treated with antithyroid drugs. This receptor was obtained from a man aged 18 to 30 with Graves disease. This chain joins TRBV30 and TRBJ2-7, with 10 bases aligning to TRBD2. This CDR3 reads CAWTDSASGRTREQYF. DNA for the CDR3: TGTGCCTGGACAGATTCGGCTAGCGGGAGAACCCGCGAGCAGTACTTC.